The 7 T cell receptor beta chains below all came from one sample that was sequenced in a study of blood T cell repertoires in COVID-19. Method: immunoSEQ multiplex PCR; TCRdb's copy keeps in-frame clones and lacks some. The sample lists tens of thousands of clones; 72% were seen once. The specimen sequenced was peripheral blood. These receptor sequences come from a woman aged 80 or over with acute or convalescent COVID-19.

The V and J genes are TRBV7-9 and TRBJ2-1; a weak D match, TRBD1 (6 bases). The germline CDR1 and CDR2 sequences are SEHNR and FQNEAQ (reference sequence). The CDR3 covers 13 residues. The V and J ends lost 0 bases and 12 bases respectively, with 12 bases between them. CDR3 bases: TGTGCCAGCAGCTTAGCGGGCAGGGGACGGCAGTTCTTC. Protein: CASSLAGRGRQFF.

This chain links TRBV7-2 with TRBJ1-2; no definite D call. Germline-derived CDR1 and CDR2 are SGHTA and FQGNSA. The CDR3 has 14 amino acids. The germline V and J ends were trimmed by 5 bases and 2 bases, with 12 bases remaining between them. CDR3: CASSPQRKNYGYTF. Here the CDR3 DNA reads TGTGCCAGCAGCCCACAGAGAAAAAACTATGGCTACACCTTC.

The gene calls are TRBV19 and TRBJ1-3; D ambiguous. Germline values: CDR1 LNHDA, CDR2 SQIVND (reference sequence). CDR3 length equals 14 residues. V lost 3 bases to trimming and J lost 0 bases, with 6 bases between them. The CDR3: CASSIRDSGNTIYF. The CDR3 bases are TGTGCCAGTAGTATTCGGGACTCTGGAAACACCATATATTTT.

This chain connects TRBV2 to TRBJ1-6; tentative D call: TRBD1 (6 bases). V lost 8 bases and J lost 7, with 6 bases in between. This CDR3 region has 11 residues. The germline CDR1 and CDR2 sequences are SNHLY and FYNNEI. CDR3 amino acids: CASDRNSPLHF. The CDR3 region has the DNA TGTGCCAGCGACAGGAATTCACCCCTCCACTTT.

This chain connects TRBV5-8 to TRBJ2-1; weak D call: TRBD1 (7 bases). Germline CDR1 and CDR2: SGHTS and YDEGEE. V was shortened by 1 base and J by 9 bases, with 17 bases between the two germline ends. This CDR3 contains 15 residues. CDR3 in amino acids: CASSLYRGGIGEQFF. The DNA of the CDR3 is TGTGCCAGCAGCTTGTACAGGGGCGGGATTGGTGAGCAGTTCTTC.

The chain employs TRBV30 and TRBJ2-3, with no clear D. CDR3 length: 12 residues. CDR1 GTSNPN and CDR2 SVGIG come from the germline V gene (reference sequence). The germline V and J ends were trimmed by 3 bases and 5 bases, with 9 bases remaining between them. This CDR3 reads CAWSGPGDTQYF. The DNA of the CDR3 is TGTGCCTGGAGCGGTCCTGGAGATACGCAGTATTTT.

The chain couples TRBV5-6 to TRBJ2-6; unclear D gene. Trimming stripped 0 bases from V and 2 bases from J, with 6 bases between. Germline V gene lookup returns CDR1 SGHDT and CDR2 YYEEEE. The CDR3 runs 15 residues. The CDR3 loop is CASSLVETGANVLTF. CDR3 sequence (DNA): TGTGCCAGCAGCTTGGTAGAGACTGGGGCCAACGTCCTGACTTTC.